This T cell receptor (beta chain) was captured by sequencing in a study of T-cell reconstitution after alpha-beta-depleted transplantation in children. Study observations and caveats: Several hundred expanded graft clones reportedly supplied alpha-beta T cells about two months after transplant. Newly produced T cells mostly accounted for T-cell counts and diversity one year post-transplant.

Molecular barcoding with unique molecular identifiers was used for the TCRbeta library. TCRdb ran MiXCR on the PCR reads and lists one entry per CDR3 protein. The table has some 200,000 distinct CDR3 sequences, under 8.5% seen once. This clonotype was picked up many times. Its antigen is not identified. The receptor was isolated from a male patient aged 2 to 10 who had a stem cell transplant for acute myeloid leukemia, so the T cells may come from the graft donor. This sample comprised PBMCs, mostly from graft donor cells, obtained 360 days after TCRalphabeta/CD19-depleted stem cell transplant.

The chain's CDR3 is CASSQPPNLNEQFF. Written as DNA, the CDR3 is TGTGCCAGCAGCCAACCCCCGAACCTGAATGAGCAGTTCTTC. This chain connects TRBV3-1 to TRBJ2-1, with D unresolved. V dropped 2 bases and J dropped 7 bases, with 12 bases sitting between them. CDR3 length: 14 amino acids. CDR1 LGHDT and CDR2 YNNKEL come from the germline V gene (reference sequence).